This TCR beta chain was sequenced in a study of T cell responses to AZD1222 COVID-19 vaccine (TCRdb year 2021). Describing the broader study: AZD1222 recipients whose second dose came at about 4 weeks and those whose second dose came at about 12 weeks were combined into one group, since spike-specific TCR depth and breadth did not differ between the two schedules. Enrollment into the trials was organized by age into subgroups of 18-55, 56-69 and 70-plus years, and those subgroups contained 148, 28 and 57 TCR-sequenced participants, respectively. A total of about 250 trial participants underwent TCR sequencing, of whom about 200 had received two doses of AZD1222 and some 25 had received two doses of the MenACWY control vaccine. Results the study describes overall, beyond this receptor: No day 14 peak-response samples were available, so repertoires were characterized only after the peak T cell response. Conclusions about previously exposed vaccinees were limited because only a handful of AZD1222 recipients were SARS-CoV-2 seropositive at baseline. After two AZD1222 doses, both the breadth and the depth of spike-specific TCRs were significantly higher than at day 0 and than in MenACWY recipients. In the small 56-69-year group, the increase in depth fell short of significance, most likely because of low power. Participants were mostly white British, with more females than males. The authors suggested clonal diversity may have been underestimated. Reportedly, almost half of the unique spike-specific TCRs recognized epitopes lying outside the regions that are mutated in the B.1.351 and B.1.1.7 variants. The vaccine-associated CD4 TCRs covered the entire spike protein, and the dominant responses fell in regions 160-218 and 743-854.

The CDR3 regions of human TCRbeta chains were subjected to immunosequencing. Turning to the authors' computational methods: TCRs in the repertoires were compared against a reference library of SARS-CoV-2-specific TCRs that had been generated with the MIRA antigen-specificity platform. Breadth was defined as the fraction of unique TCRs that were SARS-CoV-2-associated. Depth was defined as the fraction of total T cells that were SARS-CoV-2-associated. Using the MIRA data, each spike-specific TCR was mapped to the spike region that the TCR reacts to and placed in a CD4 or CD8 class. Log10-transformed breadth and depth values were compared by one-way ANOVA with Sidak's multiple comparisons tests. TCRdb holds this immuneACCESS table with in-frame rearrangements only. Some clones are missing; in checked studies, unresolved V genes explain under half, and the rest has no known cause. D and trimming come from the DNA, and the V and J calls and clone size come from that table. The sample records approximately 120,000 clones, around 92% of which are singletons. The biggest ten clones account for 0.8% to 1.1% of the sample.

For CDR1 and CDR2, the germline V gene lists MDHEN and SYDVKM. The CDR3 contains 12 residues, cysteine and phenylalanine counted. Left in the record is the CDR3 DNA by itself, 36 bases read in frame from the first base. The junction shows trimming of 6 bases on V and 4 bases on J, plus 10 bases between the germline ends. A word on this clone: Its cognate antigen has yet to be identified. No base quality values were provided; no much bigger clone lies one nucleotide off.

The sample's time point label, decoded: baseline before first vaccination. Vaccinee samples came from UK trials COV001 and COV002, including a single-blind randomized controlled phase 2/3 trial of AZD1222 (ChAdOx1 nCoV-19) in healthy adults. For TCRbeta chain sequencing, PBMC samples were collected from trial participants at day 0 and at day 28 after the second dose. The sequence was obtained from an adult in good health. The specimen comprised peripheral blood, sampled on day 0 of AZD1222 vaccination. The chain employs TRBV28 and TRBJ2-7; the D gene lacks a confident call. The DNA sequence is as follows: TGTGCCAGCAGCTCCTACCTGTACGAGCAGTACTTC. It is translated as CASSSYLYEQYF.